This T cell receptor beta chain is from a study of T-cell memory formation after mild COVID-19. Study-level background: Across donors, TCR clusters were largely donor specific. Study results and limitations: Mostly located in CM and EM were contracting CD4+ clones, with contracting CD8+ clones located in EMRA.

The CDR3 is made up of 11 amino acids. Germline CDR1 MDHEN, CDR2 SYDVKM. V was trimmed by 6 bases and J by 14 bases, leaving 15 bases between them. One entry per CDR3 protein, called by TCRdb with MiXCR from the 5' RACE reads. Among approximately 300,000 distinct CDR3 sequences listed, approximately 19% were seen once. To note about this clonotype: What it binds is unknown.

Sample: PBMCs or a T cell subset sorted from them (not recorded which). V gene TRBV28 combines with J gene TRBJ2-3; perhaps TRBD2 as D (6 bases). The TCR was taken from a man younger than 35 who had mild COVID-19 (a few samples of this study predate the infection). Cell type and time point are not known. CDR3 in DNA: TGTGCCAGCAGATCTCGGGACTCTCTGTATTTT. Protein product: CASRSRDSLYF.